This T cell receptor (beta chain) emerged from a study of control samples from healthy donors and cancer patients. This clone was observed a single time. Method: immunoSEQ multiplex PCR; TCRdb's copy keeps in-frame clones and lacks some. Of under 30,000 clones detected, around nine tenths appear once; the ten largest clones hold less than 5%. V was clipped by 0 bases and J by 2 bases, with 5 bases between them. The germline CDR1 and CDR2 sequences are LGHDT and YNNKEL (reference sequence). CDR3 length: 14 residues. Specimen: formalin-fixed, paraffin-embedded tissue. The chain links TRBV3-1 (or the pseudogene TRBV3-2) to TRBJ1-3; D remains ambiguous. The TCR comes from a female donor with melanoma. CDR3 residues: CASSQERTGNTIYF. For the CDR3, the DNA is TGTGCCAGCAGCCAAGAAAGGACTGGAAACACCATATATTTT.